Each of the 10 T cell receptor beta chains below was sequenced from the same sample in a study of cytomegalovirus exposure and HLA in healthy donors. Researchers ran the PCR with 60 Vbeta and 13 Jbeta primers. Profiling relied on immunoSEQ multiplex PCR, and the TCRdb table lists in-frame clones only, not all of them. In total, the table holds roughly 36,000 clones. The sample taken for sequencing was PBMCs. Source of these receptors: a woman aged 25 to 39 in good health and CMV-seropositive.

V and J are TRBV19 and TRBJ1-5; D is ambiguous. Trimming shortened V by 7 bases and J by 7 bases, and 20 bases separated the two germline ends. The CDR3 consists of 15 residues. Germline CDR1 LNHDA, CDR2 SQIVND (reference sequence). As DNA, the CDR3 is TGTGCCAGTAACGAAGATTGGGGAGGGATGCAGCCCCAGCATTTT. Its protein is CASNEDWGGMQPQHF.

The gene calls are TRBV11-2 and TRBJ2-7; no clear D gene. The CDR3 is 11 amino acids. CDR1 and CDR2 from the germline V gene are SGHAT and FQNNGV. V was cut by 4 bases and J by 5 bases, with 6 bases left in between. CDR3 sequence (DNA): TGTGCCAGCAGCTCCCTAAACGAGCAGTACTTC. Translating gives CASSSLNEQYF.

The rearrangement links TRBV2 to TRBJ2-5; D gene unclear. The J call may not be correct, given that the DNA end is closer to TRBJ2-7. The CDR3 runs to 13 residues. Per germline, CDR1 SNHLY and CDR2 FYNNEI. DNA for the CDR3: TGTGCCAGCAGTGAAGGCCTCGCCTACGAGCAGTACTTC. It is translated as CASSEGLAYEQYF.

The chain combines TRBV30 with TRBJ1-1, with D possibly matching TRBD1 (5 bases). Germline values: CDR1 GTSNPN, CDR2 SVGIG (reference sequence). Trimming removed 2 bases at V and 0 bases at J, with 10 bases between. This CDR3 spans 14 amino acids. The CDR3 DNA follows: TGTGCCTGGAGTCGGGGGGTCCTGAACACTGAAGCTTTCTTT. It yields the protein CAWSRGVLNTEAFF.

V gene TRBV19 combines with J gene TRBJ1-4; D gene ambiguous. Trimming shortened V by 3 bases and J by 6 bases, and 8 bases separated the two germline ends. CDR1 is LNHDA, CDR2 SQIVND, per germline (reference sequence). The length of the CDR3 is 13 residues. The CDR3 coding sequence is TGTGCCAGTAGTATTGAGAAACATGAAAAACTGTTTTTT. Translating gives CASSIEKHEKLFF.

This chain links TRBV5-1 with TRBJ2-2, with TRBD1 identical over 9 bases. Trimming cost V 2 bases and J 0 bases; bases outside gene matches: 11. CDR1 is SGHRS, CDR2 YFSETQ, per germline. The CDR3 totals 19 residues. CDR3 nucleotide sequence: TGCGCCAGCAGCTTCGACTCCGGGACAGGGACAGCGAACACCGGGGAGCTGTTTTTT. Amino acids: CASSFDSGTGTANTGELFF.

This sequence joins TRBV19 and TRBJ1-5; TRBD1 is a possible D gene (6 bases). The V gene lost 10 bases and the J gene lost 11 bases, with 15 bases spanning the gap. Per the germline V gene, CDR1 is LNHDA and CDR2 is SQIVND (reference sequence). This CDR3 is built from 11 residues. The CDR3 DNA reads as TGTGCCACCATCACAGGGCTGACCCAGCATTTT. It translates to CATITGLTQHF.

The chain uses TRBV2 and TRBJ1-2; D gene ambiguous. Trimming shortened V by 8 bases and J by 4 bases, and 8 bases separated the two germline ends. The CDR3 runs 11 residues. Germline values: CDR1 SNHLY, CDR2 FYNNEI. This chain's CDR3 is CASVKSYGYTF. The DNA of the CDR3 is TGTGCCAGCGTCAAATCCTATGGCTACACCTTC.

V usage is TRBV5-1 and J usage is TRBJ1-6; D gene ambiguous. This CDR3 contains 14 residues. V was cut by 0 bases and J by 13 bases, with 14 bases left in between. In germline, CDR1 is SGHRS, CDR2 YFSETQ. The CDR3 reads CASSLELTTSPLHF. In nucleotides, the CDR3 is TGCGCCAGCAGCTTGGAATTAACGACTTCCCCCCTCCACTTT. The whole variable domain, remainder taken from reference TRBV5-1 and TRBJ1-6, is KAGVTQTPRYLIKTRGQQVTLSCSPISGHRSVSWYQQTPGQGLQFLFEYFSETQRNKGNFPGRFSGRQFSNSRSEMNVSTLELGDSALYLCASSLELTTSPLHFGNGTRLTVT.

The J gene is TRBJ2-1, the V gene TRBV11-3; no clear D. Germline loops: CDR1 SGHNT, CDR2 YENEEA. The germline V and J ends were trimmed by 4 bases and 11 bases, with 15 bases remaining between them. The CDR3 consists of 13 residues. The CDR3 nucleotides are TGTGCCAGCAGCTCAGTGAGAGGAACTCAGCAGTTCTTC. It specifies CASSSVRGTQQFF.